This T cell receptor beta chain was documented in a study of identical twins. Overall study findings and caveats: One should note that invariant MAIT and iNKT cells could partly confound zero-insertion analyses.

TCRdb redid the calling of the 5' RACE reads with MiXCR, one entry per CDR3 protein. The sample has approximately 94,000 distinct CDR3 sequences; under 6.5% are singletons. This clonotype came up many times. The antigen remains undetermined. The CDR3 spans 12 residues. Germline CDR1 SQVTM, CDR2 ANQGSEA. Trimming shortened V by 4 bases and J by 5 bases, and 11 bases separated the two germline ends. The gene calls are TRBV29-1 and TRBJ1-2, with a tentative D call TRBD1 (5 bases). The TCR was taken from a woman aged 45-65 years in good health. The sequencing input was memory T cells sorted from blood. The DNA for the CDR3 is TGCAGCGTTGCTCGAGGGGCTTATGGCTACACCTTC. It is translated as CSVARGAYGYTF.